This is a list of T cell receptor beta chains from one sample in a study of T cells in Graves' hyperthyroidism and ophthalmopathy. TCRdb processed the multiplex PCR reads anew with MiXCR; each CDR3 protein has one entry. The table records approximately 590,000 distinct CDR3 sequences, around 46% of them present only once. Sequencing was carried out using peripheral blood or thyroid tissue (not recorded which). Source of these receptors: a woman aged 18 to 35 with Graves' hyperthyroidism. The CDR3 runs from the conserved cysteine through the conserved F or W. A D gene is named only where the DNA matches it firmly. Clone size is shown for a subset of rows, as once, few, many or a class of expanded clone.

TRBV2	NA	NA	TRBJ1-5	CASIQEIGYNQPQHF	TGTGCCAGCATCCAAGAGATAGGATACAATCAGCCCCAGCATTTT
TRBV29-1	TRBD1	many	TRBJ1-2	CSGGTGGPPGGYTF	TGCAGCGGAGGGACAGGGGGCCCGCCGGGAGGCTACACCTTC
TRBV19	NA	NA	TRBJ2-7	CASSTGKYEQYF	TGTGCCAGTAGTACAGGGAAGTACGAGCAGTACTTC
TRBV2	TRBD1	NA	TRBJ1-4	CASSPQTGFDEKLFF	TGCGCCAGCAGCCCTCAGACAGGGTTTGATGAAAAACTGTTTTTT
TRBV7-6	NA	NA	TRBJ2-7	CASSLEASNPYEQYF	TGTGCCAGCAGCTTGGAGGCTAGCAACCCTTACGAGCAGTACTTC
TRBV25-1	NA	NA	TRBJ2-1	CAGRNSYNEQFF	TGTGCCGGCAGGAACTCCTACAATGAGCAGTTCTTC
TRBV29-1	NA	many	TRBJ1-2	CSVGGGGREAGYGYTF	TGCAGCGTCGGTGGTGGAGGGCGGGAGGCAGGCTATGGCTACACCTTC
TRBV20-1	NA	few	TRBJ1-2	CSAPPGRLDGYTF	TGCAGTGCTCCTCCGGGACGGCTGGATGGCTACACCTTC
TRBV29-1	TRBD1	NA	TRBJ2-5	CSVEKDRGETQYF	TGCAGCGTTGAAAAGGACAGGGGGGAGACCCAGTACTTC
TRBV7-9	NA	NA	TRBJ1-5	CASSSQLGGSNQHQHF	TGTGCCAGCAGCTCCCAGCTAGGAGGGAGCAATCAGCACCAGCATTTT
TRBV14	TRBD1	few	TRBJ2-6	CASSRGQGARANVLTF	TGTGCCAGCAGCCGCGGACAGGGTGCCCGGGCCAACGTCCTGACTTTC
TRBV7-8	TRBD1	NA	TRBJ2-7	CASSLPGQFYEQYF	TGTGCCAGCAGCCTACCGGGACAGTTCTACGAGCAGTACTTC
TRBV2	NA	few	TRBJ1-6	CASSWGTETAYNSPLHF	TGTGCCAGCAGCTGGGGGACCGAGACAGCCTATAATTCACCCCTCCACTTT
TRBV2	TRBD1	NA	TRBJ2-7	CASRTGGAGYEQYF	TGTGCCAGCAGGACAGGGGGCGCGGGCTACGAGCAGTACTTC
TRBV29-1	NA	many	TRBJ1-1	CSVVSENTEAFF	TGCAGCGTTGTGTCAGAGAACACTGAAGCTTTCTTT
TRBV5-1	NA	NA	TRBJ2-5	CASSLEEGWETQYF	TGCGCCAGCAGCTTGGAGGAGGGCTGGGAGACCCAGTACTTC
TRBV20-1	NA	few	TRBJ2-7	CSARGGYITSYEQYF	TGCAGTGCTAGAGGGGGGTACATAACTTCCTACGAGCAGTACTTC
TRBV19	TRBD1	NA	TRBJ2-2	CASTMTGRTGELSF	TGTGCCAGTACCATGACAGGGCGCACCGGGGAGCTGTCTTTT
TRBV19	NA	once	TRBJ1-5	CVSSIASNQPQHF	TGTGTCAGTAGTATAGCCAGCAATCAGCCCCAGCATTTT
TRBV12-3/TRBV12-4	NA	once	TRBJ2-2	CASGGWGELFF	TGTGCCAGCGGAGGGTGGGGGGAGCTGTTTTTT
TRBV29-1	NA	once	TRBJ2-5	CSVGGAEETQYF	TGCAGCGTTGGGGGGGCAGAAGAGACCCAGTACTTC
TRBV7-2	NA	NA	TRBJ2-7	CASSFNPGRISYEQYF	TGTGCCAGCAGCTTTAATCCGGGGCGGATCTCCTACGAGCAGTACTTC
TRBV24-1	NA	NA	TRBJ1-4	CATTQGTSEKLFF	TGTGCCACCACTCAGGGTACGAGCGAAAAACTGTTTTTT
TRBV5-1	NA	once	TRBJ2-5	CASSFQGYETQYF	TGCGCCAGCAGCTTCCAGGGATATGAGACCCAGTACTTC
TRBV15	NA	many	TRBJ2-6	CATSRDVSSGANVLTF	TGTGCCACCAGCAGGGACGTAAGCTCTGGGGCCAACGTCCTGACTTTC
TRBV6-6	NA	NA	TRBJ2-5	CAISYSAAWGETQYF	TGTGCCATCAGTTACTCGGCGGCATGGGGGGAGACCCAGTACTTC
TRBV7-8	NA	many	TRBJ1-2	CASSLEAGTYGYTF	TGTGCCAGCAGCTTAGAGGCAGGAACCTATGGCTACACCTTC
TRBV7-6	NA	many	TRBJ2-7	CASSATGSEQYF	TGTGCCAGCAGCGCCACAGGGAGCGAGCAGTACTTC
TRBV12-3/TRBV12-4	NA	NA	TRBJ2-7	CASSQTGKQYF	TGTGCCAGCAGCCAAACGGGGAAGCAGTACTTC
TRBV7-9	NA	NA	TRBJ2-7	CASSSIRGGTLEQYF	TGTGCCAGCAGCTCAATTAGGGGGGGAACCCTCGAGCAGTACTTC
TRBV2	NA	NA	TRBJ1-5	CAISVAGYEPQHF	TGTGCCATCAGTGTTGCGGGGTATGAGCCCCAGCATTTT
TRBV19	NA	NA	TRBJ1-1	CASSLGAFNTEAFF	TGTGCCAGTAGTCTGGGGGCCTTCAACACTGAAGCTTTCTTT
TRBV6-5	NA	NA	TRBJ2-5	CAISYSSVGETQYF	TGTGCCATCAGTTACTCCAGCGTGGGAGAGACCCAGTACTTC
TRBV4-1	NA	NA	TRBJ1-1	CASSQELDHTEAFF	TGCGCCAGCAGCCAAGAGCTGGATCACACTGAAGCTTTCTTT
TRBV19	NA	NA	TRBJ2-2	CASSPGGVTGELFF	TGTGCCAGTAGTCCCGGTGGGGTTACCGGGGAGCTGTTTTTT
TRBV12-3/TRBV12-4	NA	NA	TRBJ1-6	CASSASRGSLHF	TGTGCCAGCAGCGCGTCCAGGGGATCCCTCCACTTT
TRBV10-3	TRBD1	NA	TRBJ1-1	CAITEGAGTEAFF	TGTGCCATCACCGAGGGGGCAGGCACTGAAGCTTTCTTT